These T cell receptor beta chains were read from a single sample in a study of blood T cell repertoires in COVID-19. Sequencing used immunoSEQ multiplex PCR; TCRdb keeps in-frame clones, though not all of them. This sample has about 88,000 clones; roughly 90% occur once, and the top ten carry 2.9%. The source material was peripheral blood. The receptor set was obtained from an elderly woman with acute or convalescent COVID-19. Both conserved end residues are part of each CDR3. D genes are given only for firm matches. Where a row states a size, it is once, few, many or the class of an expanded clone; other rows omit it.

V gene: TRBV19; clone size: -; D gene: -; J gene: TRBJ1-1; CDR3 protein: CASSILLNTEAFF; CDR3 DNA: TGTGCCAGTAGTATACTCTTGAACACTGAAGCTTTCTTT
V gene: TRBV5-6; clone size: -; D gene: -; J gene: TRBJ2-7; CDR3 protein: CASSLSAYEQYF; CDR3 DNA: TGTGCCAGCAGCTTAAGCGCCTACGAGCAGTACTTC
V gene: TRBV6-5; clone size: -; D gene: TRBD1; J gene: TRBJ2-5; CDR3 protein: CASSYTGTGLETQYF; CDR3 DNA: TGTGCCAGCAGTTACACCGGGACAGGGCTTGAGACCCAGTACTTC
V gene: TRBV7-8; clone size: -; D gene: -; J gene: TRBJ2-1; CDR3 protein: CASSWLSVSDEQFF; CDR3 DNA: TGTGCCAGCAGCTGGCTAAGCGTCAGCGATGAGCAGTTCTTC
V gene: TRBV2; clone size: -; D gene: -; J gene: TRBJ1-3; CDR3 protein: CASSDQDTRSGNTIYF; CDR3 DNA: TGTGCCAGCAGTGACCAGGACACCCGCTCTGGAAACACCATATATTTT
V gene: TRBV6-5; clone size: -; D gene: TRBD1; J gene: TRBJ2-3; CDR3 protein: CASSRQGPDTQYF; CDR3 DNA: TGTGCCAGCAGCAGACAGGGGCCAGATACGCAGTATTTT
V gene: TRBV28; clone size: -; D gene: -; J gene: TRBJ1-3; CDR3 protein: CASSYGRGGRSDSGNTIYF; CDR3 DNA: TGTGCCAGCAGTTACGGACGGGGGGGCAGGTCGGACTCTGGAAACACCATATATTTT
V gene: TRBV5-1; clone size: -; D gene: TRBD1; J gene: TRBJ1-4; CDR3 protein: CASCTQTGGTNEKLFF; CDR3 DNA: TGCGCCAGCTGTACCCAAACAGGGGGTACTAATGAAAAACTGTTTTTT
V gene: TRBV5-1; clone size: -; D gene: TRBD1; J gene: TRBJ2-5; CDR3 protein: CASSIAGTGDSKTQYF; CDR3 DNA: TGCGCCAGCAGCATTGCCGGGACAGGGGATTCGAAGACCCAGTACTTC
V gene: TRBV6-5; clone size: -; D gene: -; J gene: TRBJ1-2; CDR3 protein: CASSYRGGRRDGYTF; CDR3 DNA: TGTGCCAGCAGTTACCGCGGAGGCAGGAGGGATGGCTACACCTTC
V gene: TRBV30; clone size: -; D gene: -; J gene: TRBJ2-5; CDR3 protein: CAQSPGYQETQYF; CDR3 DNA: TGTGCCCAGAGCCCAGGCTACCAAGAGACCCAGTACTTC
V gene: TRBV2; clone size: -; D gene: -; J gene: TRBJ2-3; CDR3 protein: CASEGQSTDTQYF; CDR3 DNA: TGTGCCAGCGAAGGACAGAGCACAGATACGCAGTATTTT
V gene: TRBV4-3; clone size: -; D gene: -; J gene: TRBJ1-1; CDR3 protein: CASSLTTSTEAFF; CDR3 DNA: TGCGCCAGCAGCTTGACTACGAGCACTGAAGCTTTCTTT
V gene: TRBV2; clone size: -; D gene: TRBD1; J gene: TRBJ2-3; CDR3 protein: CARDRGNRITDTQYF; CDR3 DNA: TGTGCCCGGGACAGGGGGAATCGAATCACAGATACGCAGTATTTT
V gene: TRBV5-1; clone size: -; D gene: TRBD1; J gene: TRBJ2-3; CDR3 protein: CASSGQGPGTDTQYF; CDR3 DNA: TGCGCCAGCAGCGGACAGGGGCCCGGCACAGATACGCAGTATTTT
V gene: TRBV5-1; clone size: -; D gene: -; J gene: TRBJ2-1; CDR3 protein: CASSLGGSGGANEQFF; CDR3 DNA: TGCGCCAGCAGCTTGGGTGGTTCAGGAGGTGCGAATGAGCAGTTCTTC
V gene: TRBV3-1/TRBV3-2; clone size: -; D gene: TRBD1; J gene: TRBJ2-1; CDR3 protein: CASSQEETGLGNEQFF; CDR3 DNA: TGTGCCAGCAGCCAAGAAGAGACAGGGTTAGGAAATGAGCAGTTCTTC
V gene: TRBV18; clone size: -; D gene: TRBD2; J gene: TRBJ2-5; CDR3 protein: CASSPRASGETQYF; CDR3 DNA: TGTGCCAGCTCACCACGGGCTAGCGGTGAGACCCAGTACTTC
V gene: TRBV7-9; clone size: -; D gene: TRBD1; J gene: TRBJ2-3; CDR3 protein: CASRSTGLPDTQYF; CDR3 DNA: TGTGCCAGCAGATCGACAGGGTTACCAGATACGCAGTATTTT
V gene: TRBV11-2; clone size: -; D gene: -; J gene: TRBJ1-1; CDR3 protein: CASSLGRQGNTEAFF; CDR3 DNA: TGTGCCAGCAGCTTAGGCCGCCAGGGAAACACTGAAGCTTTCTTT
V gene: TRBV29-1; clone size: -; D gene: -; J gene: TRBJ1-5; CDR3 protein: CSVGEQYNQPQHF; CDR3 DNA: TGCAGCGTTGGAGAACAGTACAATCAGCCCCAGCATTTT
V gene: TRBV3-1/TRBV3-2; clone size: -; D gene: TRBD2; J gene: TRBJ2-5; CDR3 protein: CASSYSGVGRELETQYF; CDR3 DNA: TGTGCCAGCAGCTACTCTGGGGTCGGGCGGGAGTTAGAGACCCAGTACTTC
V gene: TRBV7-3; clone size: -; D gene: TRBD2; J gene: TRBJ2-3; CDR3 protein: CASSIAGGSTDTQYF; CDR3 DNA: TGTGCCAGCAGCATAGCGGGAGGTAGCACAGATACGCAGTATTTT
V gene: TRBV19; clone size: -; D gene: -; J gene: TRBJ2-7; CDR3 protein: CASSIRQTYEQYF; CDR3 DNA: TGTGCCAGTAGTATACGACAGACCTACGAGCAGTACTTC
V gene: TRBV2; clone size: -; D gene: -; J gene: TRBJ1-2; CDR3 protein: CASSEGQYGYTF; CDR3 DNA: TGTGCCAGCAGTGAAGGGCAGTATGGCTACACCTTC
V gene: TRBV19; clone size: -; D gene: TRBD2; J gene: TRBJ2-5; CDR3 protein: CASSISLAGPAETQYF; CDR3 DNA: TGTGCCAGTAGTATCTCGTTAGCGGGACCGGCAGAGACCCAGTACTTC
V gene: TRBV9; clone size: -; D gene: TRBD2; J gene: TRBJ2-3; CDR3 protein: CASSVGGTSRRTDTQYF; CDR3 DNA: TGTGCCAGCAGCGTAGGGGGGACTAGCAGACGCACAGATACGCAGTATTTT
V gene: TRBV5-1; clone size: -; D gene: TRBD2; J gene: TRBJ2-2; CDR3 protein: CASSLVTSGNTGELFF; CDR3 DNA: TGCGCCAGCAGCTTGGTGACTAGCGGAAACACCGGGGAGCTGTTTTTT
V gene: TRBV18; clone size: -; D gene: -; J gene: TRBJ1-4; CDR3 protein: CASSPRTATNEKLFF; CDR3 DNA: TGTGCCAGCTCACCTAGGACAGCAACTAATGAAAAACTGTTTTTT
V gene: TRBV21-1; clone size: -; D gene: -; J gene: TRBJ1-2; CDR3 protein: CASGGQVKIGYTF; CDR3 DNA: TGTGCCAGCGGAGGACAGGTCAAGATCGGCTACACCTTC
V gene: TRBV28; clone size: -; D gene: TRBD1; J gene: TRBJ1-1; CDR3 protein: CASSLNRGGDTEAFF; CDR3 DNA: TGTGCCAGCAGTCTGAACAGGGGCGGAGACACTGAAGCTTTCTTT
V gene: TRBV3-1/TRBV3-2; clone size: -; D gene: -; J gene: TRBJ2-3; CDR3 protein: CASSQARLTDTQYF; CDR3 DNA: TGTGCCAGCAGCCAAGCTCGACTGACAGATACGCAGTATTTT
V gene: TRBV18; clone size: -; D gene: -; J gene: TRBJ2-7; CDR3 protein: CASSPGQVYEQYF; CDR3 DNA: TGTGCCAGCTCACCGGGGCAGGTCTACGAGCAGTACTTC
V gene: TRBV2; clone size: -; D gene: TRBD1; J gene: TRBJ2-7; CDR3 protein: CASRIQGAGEQYF; CDR3 DNA: TGTGCCAGCAGGATACAGGGGGCCGGCGAGCAGTACTTC
V gene: TRBV3-1/TRBV3-2; clone size: -; D gene: TRBD2; J gene: TRBJ2-5; CDR3 protein: CASSSWRGDQETQYF; CDR3 DNA: TGTGCCAGCAGTTCCTGGCGGGGGGACCAAGAGACCCAGTACTTC
V gene: TRBV3-1/TRBV3-2; clone size: -; D gene: -; J gene: TRBJ1-2; CDR3 protein: CASSLRRGDGYTF; CDR3 DNA: TGTGCCAGCAGCCTCAGACGGGGAGATGGCTACACCTTC
V gene: TRBV11-2; clone size: few; D gene: -; J gene: TRBJ2-2; CDR3 protein: CASSLGVRLSNTGELFF; CDR3 DNA: TGTGCCAGCAGCTTAGGTGTTCGTCTATCGAACACCGGGGAGCTGTTTTTT
V gene: TRBV5-1; clone size: few; D gene: TRBD2; J gene: TRBJ2-7; CDR3 protein: CASSFGLAQYEQYF; CDR3 DNA: TGCGCCAGCAGCTTCGGACTAGCCCAATACGAGCAGTACTTC
V gene: TRBV2; clone size: -; D gene: TRBD2; J gene: TRBJ2-3; CDR3 protein: CASSVGSGVHTQYF; CDR3 DNA: TGTGCCAGCAGTGTAGGTAGCGGGGTCCATACGCAGTATTTT
V gene: TRBV7-8; clone size: -; D gene: TRBD1; J gene: TRBJ1-1; CDR3 protein: CASSPRGQGKIMNTEAFF; CDR3 DNA: TGTGCCAGCAGCCCACGGGGACAGGGGAAAATCATGAACACTGAAGCTTTCTTT
V gene: TRBV7-9; clone size: -; D gene: -; J gene: TRBJ1-1; CDR3 protein: CASSLQGNTEAFF; CDR3 DNA: TGTGCCAGCAGCCTCCAGGGGAACACTGAAGCTTTCTTT
V gene: TRBV4-3; clone size: -; D gene: -; J gene: TRBJ1-6; CDR3 protein: CASSQDSGSSSYNSPLHF; CDR3 DNA: TGCGCCAGCAGCCAAGACTCAGGCAGCAGCTCCTATAATTCACCCCTCCACTTT
V gene: TRBV7-3; clone size: -; D gene: -; J gene: TRBJ2-3; CDR3 protein: CASSLAGEDTQYF; CDR3 DNA: TGTGCCAGCAGCTTAGCCGGGGAGGATACGCAGTATTTT
V gene: TRBV2; clone size: -; D gene: -; J gene: TRBJ2-1; CDR3 protein: CASSEEILPNEQFF; CDR3 DNA: TGTGCCAGCAGTGAAGAGATACTTCCCAATGAGCAGTTCTTC
V gene: TRBV2; clone size: -; D gene: -; J gene: TRBJ1-5; CDR3 protein: CASSDGGTHNQPQHF; CDR3 DNA: TGTGCCAGCAGTGACGGGGGGACCCACAATCAGCCCCAGCATTTT
V gene: TRBV12-5; clone size: few; D gene: -; J gene: TRBJ1-2; CDR3 protein: CASGSRTFGYTF; CDR3 DNA: TGTGCTAGTGGTTCGCGAACGTTTGGCTACACCTTC
V gene: TRBV9; clone size: -; D gene: -; J gene: TRBJ1-3; CDR3 protein: CASSAAGAHSGNTIYF; CDR3 DNA: TGTGCCAGCAGCGCGGCAGGGGCCCACTCTGGAAACACCATATATTTT
V gene: TRBV18; clone size: -; D gene: -; J gene: TRBJ2-6; CDR3 protein: CASSQQGAGGANVLTF; CDR3 DNA: TGTGCCAGCTCACAACAGGGCGCGGGTGGGGCCAACGTCCTGACTTTC
V gene: TRBV3-1/TRBV3-2; clone size: few; D gene: -; J gene: TRBJ1-2; CDR3 protein: CASSQVGRGYTF; CDR3 DNA: TGTGCCAGCAGCCAAGTCGGGAGAGGCTACACCTTC
V gene: TRBV3-1/TRBV3-2; clone size: -; D gene: TRBD2; J gene: TRBJ2-3; CDR3 protein: CASSLGLAETYTDTQYF; CDR3 DNA: TGTGCCAGCAGCCTCGGACTAGCGGAAACTTACACAGATACGCAGTATTTT
V gene: TRBV7-6; clone size: -; D gene: -; J gene: TRBJ2-5; CDR3 protein: CASSLVRVMQETQYF; CDR3 DNA: TGTGCCAGCAGCTTAGTTCGGGTGATGCAAGAGACCCAGTACTTC
V gene: TRBV7-2; clone size: -; D gene: -; J gene: TRBJ2-5; CDR3 protein: CASSLALTVETQYF; CDR3 DNA: TGTGCCAGCAGCTTAGCACTTACGGTGGAGACCCAGTACTTC
V gene: TRBV7-9; clone size: -; D gene: TRBD1; J gene: TRBJ1-6; CDR3 protein: CASSFKGTGLSPLHF; CDR3 DNA: TGTGCCAGCAGCTTTAAGGGGACAGGTCTTTCACCCCTCCACTTT
V gene: TRBV4-3; clone size: -; D gene: -; J gene: TRBJ2-4; CDR3 protein: CASSQVTQGIQYF; CDR3 DNA: TGCGCCAGCAGCCAAGTTACCCAGGGGATTCAGTACTTC
V gene: TRBV6-1; clone size: -; D gene: TRBD1; J gene: TRBJ1-2; CDR3 protein: CASSELGQSLRGYTF; CDR3 DNA: TGTGCCAGCAGTGAACTGGGACAGTCCCTGAGGGGCTACACCTTC
V gene: TRBV7-7; clone size: -; D gene: TRBD1; J gene: TRBJ2-1; CDR3 protein: CASSLTLGTGESAQFF; CDR3 DNA: TGTGCTAGCAGCTTAACTCTAGGGACAGGGGAGTCTGCGCAGTTCTTC
V gene: TRBV4-3; clone size: -; D gene: -; J gene: TRBJ2-5; CDR3 protein: CASSQVGGTQYF; CDR3 DNA: TGCGCCAGCAGCCAAGTTGGAGGGACCCAGTACTTC
V gene: TRBV30; clone size: -; D gene: -; J gene: TRBJ1-2; CDR3 protein: CAWSVRAGDGYTF; CDR3 DNA: TGTGCCTGGAGTGTACGGGCAGGGGACGGCTACACCTTC
V gene: TRBV6-1; clone size: -; D gene: -; J gene: TRBJ2-5; CDR3 protein: CASSEVRRVGGETQYF; CDR3 DNA: TGTGCCAGCAGTGAAGTTAGGAGGGTCGGGGGTGAGACCCAGTACTTC